This TCR beta chain was profiled in a study of T cell responses to AZD1222 COVID-19 vaccine. Clones were sequenced by immunoSEQ multiplex PCR, and TCRdb holds only the in-frame ones, with some missing. Counted here are roughly 120,000 clones, around 85% occurring once; the ten biggest clones make up approximately 6.2%. The CDR3 runs 16 residues. The germline V gene has CDR1 SGHRS and CDR2 YFSETQ. V was cut by 3 bases and J by 6 bases, with 19 bases left in between. V usage is TRBV5-1 and J usage is TRBJ2-1; D ambiguous. The source was peripheral blood, collected on day 0 of AZD1222 vaccination. This TCR was sampled from an adult in good health. The DNA of the CDR3 is TGCGCCAGCAGCTACGAGGACCGACGTCTAGGCAATGAGCAGTTCTTC. It encodes CASSYEDRRLGNEQFF.